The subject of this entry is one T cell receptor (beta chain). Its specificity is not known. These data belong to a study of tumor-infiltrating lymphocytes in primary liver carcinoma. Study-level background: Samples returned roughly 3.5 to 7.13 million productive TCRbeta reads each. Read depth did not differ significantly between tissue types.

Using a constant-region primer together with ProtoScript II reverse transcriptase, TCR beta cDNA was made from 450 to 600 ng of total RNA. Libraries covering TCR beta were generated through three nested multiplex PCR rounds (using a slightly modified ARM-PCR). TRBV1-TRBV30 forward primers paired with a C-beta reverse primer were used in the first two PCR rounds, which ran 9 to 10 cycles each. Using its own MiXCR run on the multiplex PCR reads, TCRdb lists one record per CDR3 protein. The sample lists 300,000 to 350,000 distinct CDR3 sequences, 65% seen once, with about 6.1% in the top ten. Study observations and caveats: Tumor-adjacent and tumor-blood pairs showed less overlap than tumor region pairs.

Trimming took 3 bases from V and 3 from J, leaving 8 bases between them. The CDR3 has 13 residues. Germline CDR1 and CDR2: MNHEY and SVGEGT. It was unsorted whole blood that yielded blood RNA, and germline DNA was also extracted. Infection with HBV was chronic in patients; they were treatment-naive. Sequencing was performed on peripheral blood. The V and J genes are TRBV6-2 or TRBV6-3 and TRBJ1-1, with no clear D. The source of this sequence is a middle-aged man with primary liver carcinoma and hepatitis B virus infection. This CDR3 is CASSYDGYTEAFF. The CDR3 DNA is TGTGCCAGCAGTTATGATGGTTACACTGAAGCTTTCTTT.